The TCR beta chain under discussion was sequenced for a study of T-cell reconstitution after alpha-beta-depleted transplantation in children. This clonotype has a count of ten or more. What it binds is not known. Unique molecular identifiers were built into the TCRbeta library. TCRdb used MiXCR to reprocess the PCR reads, holding one entry per CDR3 protein. This table holds 210,000 or so distinct CDR3 sequences, roughly a tenth found once. V lost 6 bases and J lost 7, with 6 bases in between. This CDR3 has 11 residues. The germline V gene has CDR1 SGHVS and CDR2 FNYEAQ. General observations from the study: Surviving recipient T cells and thymic progenitors underlay high day-60 TCRbeta diversity in some patients. Where alpha-beta T cells came from about two months after transplant was reportedly several hundred expanded graft clones. From newly produced T cells came most of the T-cell counts and diversity one year after transplant.

The receptor was derived from a child under two years old with acute myeloid leukemia, due to receive a stem cell transplant. J is TRBJ1-4 and V is TRBV7-6; D is undetermined. Sequenced material: PBMCs, taken before TCRalphabeta/CD19-depleted stem cell transplant. The chain's CDR3 is CASSIGEKLFF. Here the CDR3 DNA reads TGTGCCAGCAGTATCGGTGAAAAACTGTTTTTT.